This passage covers 6 T cell receptor beta chains from one sample sequenced in a study of Graves' ophthalmopathy and Graves' hyperthyroidism (dated by TCRdb to the late 2010s). The sequencer listed for this sample is Illumina HiSeq 2000. For repertoire sequencing, the TCR beta CDR3 regions were amplified from RNA transcripts. A first-round RT-PCR used HTBI primers with the Qiagen OneStep RT-PCR kit, followed by a second-round multiplex PCR, size selection and purification. TCRdb redid the processing of the public reads, applying fastp at Q25 and MiXCR, and retained in-frame beta chains. Entries that share a CDR3 protein sequence are merged under the most common genes and DNA. This sample holds some 400,000 distinct CDR3 sequences; around 17% were observed only once. Roughly 1.5% of the sample rests with the top ten. The sample comprised peripheral blood. The receptors come from a woman aged 18-30 years with Graves' ophthalmopathy. Donor details come from another sample of the same person, matched by shared clones.

This clonotype was detected ten times or more. The chain combines TRBV7-8 with TRBJ2-7, with D maybe TRBD2 (6 bases). Trimming took off 5 bases at V and 6 bases at J, with 8 bases between the two ends. CDR3 length: 11 amino acids. Germline V gene lookup returns CDR1 SGHVS and CDR2 FQNEAQ. The CDR3 here is CASSPGVEQYF. The DNA for the CDR3 is TGTGCCAGCAGCCCGGGGGTCGAGCAGTACTTC.

This clonotype has at least ten counts. J is TRBJ2-7 and V is TRBV6-1; no definite D call. Germline V gene data show CDR1 as MNHNS and CDR2 as SASEGT. CDR3 length equals 12 residues. V was cut by 5 bases and J by 6 bases, with 11 bases left in between. CDR3 DNA sequence: TGTGCCAGCAGTCCCCAGTGGGGCGAGCAGTACTTC. Amino acid sequence: CASSPQWGEQYF.

This clonotype showed up many times. This chain connects TRBV30 to TRBJ1-5; D uncertain. Trimming shortened V by 5 bases and J by 2 bases, and 16 bases separated the two germline ends. The CDR3 spans 15 residues. Germline assignment: CDR1 GTSNPN and CDR2 SVGIG (reference sequence). CDR3 region: CAWSTGWGGNQPQHF. DNA of the CDR3: TGTGCCTGGTCAACGGGGTGGGGAGGCAATCAGCCCCAGCATTTT.

This clonotype was detected ten times or more. The chain has TRBV12-3 or TRBV12-4 and TRBJ2-6; no clear D gene. V dropped 5 bases and J dropped 2 bases, with 10 bases sitting between them. This CDR3 has 15 residues. CDR3 loop: CASSIGNTGANVLTF. As DNA, the CDR3 is TGTGCCAGCAGTATAGGAAATACTGGGGCCAACGTCCTGACTTTC.

This clonotype was found once. This sequence joins TRBV12-3 or TRBV12-4 and TRBJ1-6; D is unclear. The V end lost 5 bases, the J end lost 4 bases, and 12 bases lay between the germline ends. The CDR3 is made up of 15 amino acids. As DNA, the CDR3 is TGTGCCAGCAGTCCACGTGGATCTTATAATTCACCCCTCCACTTT. Amino acid sequence: CASSPRGSYNSPLHF.

This clonotype showed up many times. Mismatch with germline at one junction end may stem from a read error. The chain couples TRBV2 to TRBJ1-1, with D tentatively TRBD1 (5 bases). CDR1 is SNHLY and CDR2 is FYNNEI in the germline V gene. CDR3 length equals 12 residues. The CDR3 DNA follows: TGTGCCGGCAGGGAGTTCAACACTGAAGCTTTCTTT. Its protein is CAGREFNTEAFF.